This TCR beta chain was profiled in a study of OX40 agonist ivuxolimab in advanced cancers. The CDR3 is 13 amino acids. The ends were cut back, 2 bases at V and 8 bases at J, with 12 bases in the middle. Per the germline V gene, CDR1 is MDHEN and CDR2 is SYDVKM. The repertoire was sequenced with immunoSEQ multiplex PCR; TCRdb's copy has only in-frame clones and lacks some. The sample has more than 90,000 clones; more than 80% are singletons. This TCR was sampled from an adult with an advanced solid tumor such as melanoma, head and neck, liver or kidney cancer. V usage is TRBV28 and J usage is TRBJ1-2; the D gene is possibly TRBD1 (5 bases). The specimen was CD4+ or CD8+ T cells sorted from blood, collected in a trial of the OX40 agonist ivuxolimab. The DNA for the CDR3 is TGTGCCAGCAGTTTAGGGCAATCAGGGGGCTACACCTTC. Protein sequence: CASSLGQSGGYTF.